This TCR beta chain was profiled in a study of OX40 agonist ivuxolimab in advanced cancers. The assay was immunoSEQ multiplex PCR, and TCRdb's table has in-frame clones only and misses some. The sample has roughly 41,000 clones; 88% are singletons. V gave up 5 bases and J gave up 3 bases; unmatched junction bases: 9. Germline lookup yields CDR1 LNHDA and CDR2 SQIVND (reference sequence). This CDR3 is 16 amino acids long. The source was CD4+ or CD8+ T cells sorted from blood, collected in a trial of the OX40 agonist ivuxolimab. The chain employs TRBV19 and TRBJ2-1, with 8 bases lining up with TRBD2. The TCR was taken from an adult with an advanced solid tumor such as melanoma, head and neck, liver or kidney cancer. CDR3 amino acids: CASSLFSGAGYNEQFF. CDR3 DNA sequence: TGTGCCAGTAGTCTATTTAGCGGGGCGGGCTACAATGAGCAGTTCTTC.